This T cell receptor beta chain was retrieved from a study of CD8 T cells in Susac syndrome. Germline CDR1 and CDR2: SGHAT and FQNNGV. The CDR3 has 16 residues. Trimming cost V 4 bases and J 2 bases; bases outside gene matches: 8. With random hexamers, roughly 0.45 to 1 ug RNA was reverse transcribed. The authors amplified TCR beta CDR3 across 54 Vbeta and 13 Jbeta using immunoSEQ multiplex PCR. TCRdb fed the immunoSEQ multiplex PCR reads into MiXCR, producing one record per CDR3 protein. The sample has roughly 250,000 distinct CDR3 sequences; 96% are singletons. Diagnostic criteria defined recently for definite or probable disease were met by the Susac syndrome patients. TEMRA cells were enriched by FACS, while CD8+ and CD4+ T cells were obtained through a negative isolation that was performed magnetically.

This receptor was obtained from a human donor with Susac syndrome. The V call is TRBV11-2, the J call TRBJ2-3; 8 nucleotides match TRBD1. The specimen was CD4+ T cells from PBMCs. The CDR3 DNA sequence: TGTGCCAGCAGCTCACGATGGGGACAGGACACAGATACGCAGTATTTT. Translating gives CASSSRWGQDTDTQYF.